Included here is one TCR beta chain sequence, with context. The antigen is not known. CDR1 is MNHEY and CDR2 is SMNVEV in the germline V gene (reference sequence). V shed 5 bases and J 5 bases; nucleotides not matched to a gene: 7. The CDR3 sequence is 14 residues long. In the PCR, 60 Vbeta and 13 Jbeta primers were used. The authors' processing: In a later analysis, 75 million to 95 million unique TCR beta chains included roughly 11 million shared by two or more donors. This table comes from immunoSEQ multiplex PCR, and its TCRdb copy is limited to in-frame clones, with some not included. V, J and clone size reflect that table, while D and trimming were determined from the DNA. The sample carries about 160,000 clones, roughly 82% recorded once. The sample comes from a study of cytomegalovirus exposure and HLA in healthy donors. Notes on the study in general: According to the study, 160 or so TCR beta chains were cytomegalovirus-associated. Evidence from a later analysis indicated that most CMV-associated TCR beta chains looked HLA-restricted. HLA-A and HLA-B allele assignments for most subjects were reportedly predicted accurately using TCR beta sequences.

This chain connects TRBV27 to TRBJ2-7; 9 positions match TRBD1. This clonotype was sampled from a man aged 50 to 59 in good health and CMV-seropositive. The sequenced sample consisted of PBMCs. The CDR3 DNA is TGTGCCAGCAGTAAACGAGACAGGGGGAACGAGCAGTACTTC. It yields the protein CASSKRDRGNEQYF.